What follows describes a single TCR beta chain. The TCRbeta library was prepared with unique molecular identifiers. TCRdb fed the PCR reads into MiXCR, producing one record per CDR3 protein. The sample lists about 340,000 distinct CDR3 sequences; around 15% were seen once. The data were obtained in a study of T-cell reconstitution after alpha-beta-depleted transplantation in children. V lost 0 bases, J lost 0 bases, and 17 bases lay in between. The CDR3 runs to 19 residues. Germline V gives CDR1 MGHDK, CDR2 SYGVNS. The chain is built from TRBV25-1 and TRBJ2-2; D is undetermined. The receptor was derived from a male patient aged 2 to 9 who had a stem cell transplant for acute lymphoblastic leukemia, so the T cells may come from the graft donor. Sample: PBMCs, mostly from graft donor cells, taken 360 days after TCRalphabeta/CD19-depleted stem cell transplant. CDR3: CASSEYFRLGKPNTGELFF. DNA of the CDR3: TGTGCCAGCAGTGAATATTTTCGTCTCGGCAAGCCGAACACCGGGGAGCTGTTTTTT.